This TCR beta chain was sequenced in a study of cytomegalovirus exposure and HLA in healthy donors. General study results and limits: High specificity and sensitivity for cytomegalovirus status were reported for the classifier.

Looked up from germline, CDR1 is SNHLY and CDR2 is FYNNEI. V gave up 4 bases and J gave up 3 bases, with 9 bases separating them. CDR3 length: 13 residues. Concerning this clone itself: Its target is not known.

Donors showed nominal health when sampled, although they likely had unrecorded immune exposures. 13 Jbeta primers and 60 Vbeta primers were used for the PCR. Some clones are missing from TCRdb's copy, which holds only in-frame ones; the method was immunoSEQ multiplex PCR. The sample lists a few hundred thousand clones; around 89% were seen once. The specimen sequenced was PBMCs. The TCR originated in a young woman in good health and CMV-seronegative. The gene calls are TRBV2 and TRBJ2-5; D is perhaps TRBD1 (5 bases). CDR3 protein: CASSGQWKETQYF. DNA of the CDR3: TGTGCCAGCAGTGGACAGTGGAAAGAGACCCAGTACTTC.